This TCR beta chain was sequenced during a study of PD-L1 blockade in urothelial cancer. Background on the study: Males with bladder-origin urothelial cancer constituted about nine tenths of the roughly 29 patients. Blood was analyzed 3 weeks (second dose) and 6 weeks after treatment start. There were a median of approximately 130,000 T cells in blood samples.

This CDR3 is 15 amino acids long. Germline CDR1 and CDR2: SGHDT and YYEEEE. The V and J ends lost 4 bases and 3 bases, in that order; junction bases with no gene match: 5. This clone was recorded only once. Noted time point: peripheral blood 6 weeks after treatment start. Each PCR received spiked synthetic TCR analog templates. Profiled with immunoSEQ multiplex PCR; TCRdb holds only in-frame clones, not every one. The data show about 120,000 clones, about 89% seen once. This specimen was PBMCs, taken around atezolizumab (anti-PD-L1) treatment. The source of this sequence is a man aged 55 to 70 with urothelial cancer. This chain connects TRBV5-6 to TRBJ2-1; 9 positions match TRBD2. For the CDR3, the DNA is TGTGCCAGCAGCATAGGAGCGGGGGGCTACAATGAGCAGTTCTTC. This sequence encodes CASSIGAGGYNEQFF.